The sequence of this T cell receptor beta chain was determined in a study of cytomegalovirus exposure and HLA in healthy donors. Study information: Genotyping showed 70% to 90% of roughly 400 donors falling in the Caucasian-associated ancestry cluster.

Study observations and caveats: As was reported, the classifier diagnosed cytomegalovirus status with high specificity and sensitivity. Exclusion as indistinguishable affected some V segments, including TRBV6-2 and TRBV6-3.

Primers included in the PCR were 60 Vbeta and 13 Jbeta primers. Using immunoSEQ multiplex PCR, the repertoire was profiled, and TCRdb retains in-frame clones only, with some absent. In the table there are around 67,000 clones, roughly nine tenths of which are singletons. About this clone itself: Its specificity is unknown.

The V gene lost 0 bases and the J gene lost 0 bases, with 13 bases spanning the gap. This CDR3 is built from 17 residues. Germline V gene lookup returns CDR1 SGDLS and CDR2 YYNGEE. The chain has TRBV9 and TRBJ2-1, with D unclear. Input material: PBMCs. The sequence came from a woman in her twenties or thirties in good health and CMV-seropositive. The CDR3: CASSVEDTGRSYNEQFF. DNA for the CDR3: TGTGCCAGCAGCGTAGAAGACACTGGTCGCTCCTACAATGAGCAGTTCTTC.